A selection of T cell receptor beta chains follows, all from one sample in a study of tumor-infiltrating lymphocytes in glioblastoma multiforme. TCRdb used MiXCR to reprocess the multiplex PCR reads, holding one entry per CDR3 protein. Among under 15,000 distinct CDR3 sequences listed, 60% to 65% were seen once. Input material: brain tumor tissue. The receptors were sampled from a male donor with glioblastoma. Both conserved end residues are part of each CDR3.

TRBV3-1,TRBJ2-5,CASSPPARETPYF
TRBV6-6,TRBJ1-3,CASSYLQGFSGNTIYF
TRBV6-2/TRBV6-3,TRBJ2-7,CANSHACEQYF
TRBV30,TRBJ2-6,CAWRRLAGAFSGANVLTF
TRBV4-1,TRBJ2-1,CASGQEASGRAIQDNEQFF
TRBV4-2,TRBJ2-3,CASSQGRGDTQYF
TRBV11-2,TRBJ2-3,CASSLTARSTDTQYF
TRBV11-3,TRBJ1-1,CASSSYTEAFF
TRBV10-2,TRBJ2-1,CAGSSGSSYNEQFF
TRBV30,TRBJ2-3,CAPRGFGTDTQYF
TRBV11-2,TRBJ2-1,CASSLACSFYNGQFF
TRBV5-5,TRBJ2-2,CASSFGGGNTGELFF
TRBV29-1,TRBJ2-5,CSVEDGGQTRYF
TRBV28,TRBJ2-7,CASRRGSASYEQYF
TRBV10-3,TRBJ1-2,CAISAAAGNGYTF
TRBV6-5,TRBJ2-7,CVSSYSSGSSYEQYF
TRBV6-1,TRBJ2-2,CASRMGEITEELFF
TRBV11-1,TRBJ2-1,CASSLEVTRQFF
TRBV20-1,TRBJ2-1,CSAATGGLAGVPYNEQFF
TRBV30,-,CAWSVGAQVADAQHF
TRBV10-1,TRBJ1-2,CASTPKGFHYGYTF
TRBV6-5,TRBJ1-1,CASIRGRGTEAFF